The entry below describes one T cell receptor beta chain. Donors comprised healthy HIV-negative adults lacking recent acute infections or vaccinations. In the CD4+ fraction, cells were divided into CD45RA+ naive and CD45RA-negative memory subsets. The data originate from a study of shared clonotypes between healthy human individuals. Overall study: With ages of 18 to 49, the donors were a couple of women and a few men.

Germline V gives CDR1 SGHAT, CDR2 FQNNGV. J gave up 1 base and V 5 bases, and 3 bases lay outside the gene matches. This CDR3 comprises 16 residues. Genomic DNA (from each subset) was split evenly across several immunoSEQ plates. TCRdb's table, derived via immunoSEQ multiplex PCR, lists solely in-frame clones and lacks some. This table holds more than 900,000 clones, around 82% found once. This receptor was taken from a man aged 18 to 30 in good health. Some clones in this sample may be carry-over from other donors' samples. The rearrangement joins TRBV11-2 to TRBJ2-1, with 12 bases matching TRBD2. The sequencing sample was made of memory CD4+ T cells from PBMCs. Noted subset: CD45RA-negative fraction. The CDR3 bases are TGTGCCAGCAGCGGACTAGCGGGGAAATCCTACAATGAGCAGTTCTTC. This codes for CASSGLAGKSYNEQFF.